Below, 8 T cell receptor beta chains from the same sample are listed, as sequenced in a study (dated by TCRdb to 2014 to 2015). Cells that were CD4+CD25+CD127-/low were the ones isolated as Tregs. The library was made by 5' RACE. TCRdb records Illumina MiSeq as the sequencer. TCRdb trimmed public reads at Q25 via fastp, called clones via MiXCR and kept in-frame beta chains. Each record represents a unique CDR3 protein, reported with the most common genes and DNA among its rows. The sample table shows tens of thousands of distinct CDR3 sequences, and approximately 30% are seen once. Less than 2.5% of the sample goes to the ten largest clones. The source material was tumor-infiltrating Tregs sorted from the breast tumor. These receptors all stem from a female donor with breast cancer.

This clonotype was detected ten times or more. The rearrangement uses TRBV11-3 and TRBJ2-5, with 9 bases that match TRBD1. Germline V gives CDR1 SGHNT, CDR2 YENEEA. The CDR3 contains 16 residues. V was clipped by 1 base and J by 5 bases; unmatched bases: 8. CDR3 sequence (DNA): TGTGCCAGCAGCTTAGGTTCCACAGGGGGCTTGGAGACCCAGTACTTC. Its translation is CASSLGSTGGLETQYF. The whole variable domain, filled in from reference TRBV11-3 and TRBJ2-5, reads EAGVVQSPRYKIIEKKQPVAFWCNPISGHNTLYWYLQNLGQGPELLIRYENEEAVDDSQLPKDRFSAERLKGVDSTLKIQPAELGDSAVYLCASSLGSTGGLETQYFGPGTRLLVL.

This clonotype was seen only once. The chain links TRBV12-3 or TRBV12-4 to TRBJ1-2; D is perhaps TRBD1 (5 bases). The V end lost 5 bases, the J end lost 4 bases, and 14 bases lay between the germline ends. The CDR3 contains 14 residues. CDR3 in DNA: TGTGCCAGCAGTGCCATGGGGCGATCCTATGGCTACACCTTC. This translates into CASSAMGRSYGYTF.

This clonotype was observed at least ten times. This chain uses TRBV6-5 with TRBJ2-4, with 7 bases aligning to TRBD2. The CDR3 is made up of 17 amino acids. Germline CDR1 MNHEY, CDR2 SVGAGI. Trimming took 5 bases from V and 0 from J; bases not matched to a gene: 10. CDR3 nucleotides: TGTGCCAGCAGTCGAAGGACTAGTGCGGTAGCCAAAAACATTCAGTACTTC. It translates to CASSRRTSAVAKNIQYF.

This clonotype appeared many times. The chain uses TRBV6-1 and TRBJ1-1; D is unresolved. V lost 3 bases and J 3 bases, leaving 8 bases between the germline ends. The CDR3 length is 13 residues. Germline CDR1 reads MNHNS; CDR2 reads SASEGT. For the CDR3, the DNA is TGTGCCAGCAGTGAGGACCGGGACACTGAAGCTTTCTTT. Translation: CASSEDRDTEAFF.

This clonotype was detected ten times or more. This chain uses TRBV4-1 with TRBJ2-3; D might be TRBD2 (5 bases). The length of the CDR3 is 15 residues. V lost 5 bases and J lost 0, with 12 bases in between. Germline-derived CDR1 and CDR2 are MGHRA and YSYEKL. The CDR3 DNA reads as TGCGCCAGCAGCGAGGACCCGGGAAGCACAGATACGCAGTATTTT. As protein: CASSEDPGSTDTQYF.

This clonotype qualifies as medium-sized. The rearrangement joins TRBV6-5 to TRBJ1-4; D may be TRBD1 (5 bases). This CDR3 has 15 amino acids. From germline, CDR1 is MNHEY and CDR2 SVGAGI. Trimming took off 0 bases at V and 6 bases at J, with 11 bases between the two ends. In DNA form, the CDR3 reads TGTGCCAGCAGTTACTCTGGGGCGCTGGATGAAAAACTGTTTTTT. Translation gives CASSYSGALDEKLFF.

This clonotype came up many times. The chain uses TRBV20-1 and TRBJ2-1; TRBD2 matches at 14 bases. There are 15 residues in the CDR3. V lost 6 bases, J lost 7 bases, and 8 bases stayed unmatched. Germline loops: CDR1 DFQATT, CDR2 SNEGSKA (reference sequence). CDR3 protein: CSALRLAGGPNEQFF. The CDR3 DNA reads as TGCAGTGCCCTTCGACTAGCGGGAGGGCCGAATGAGCAGTTCTTC.

The gene calls are TRBV11-2 and TRBJ2-7; no clear D gene. Looked up from germline, CDR1 is SGHAT and CDR2 is FQNNGV. The CDR3 covers 17 residues. V was clipped by 0 bases and J by 7 bases, with 22 bases between them. CDR3 sequence reads: CASSLDFPGPTYNEQYF. The CDR3 region has the DNA TGTGCCAGCAGCTTAGACTTCCCGGGCCCAACCTACAATGAGCAGTACTTC.